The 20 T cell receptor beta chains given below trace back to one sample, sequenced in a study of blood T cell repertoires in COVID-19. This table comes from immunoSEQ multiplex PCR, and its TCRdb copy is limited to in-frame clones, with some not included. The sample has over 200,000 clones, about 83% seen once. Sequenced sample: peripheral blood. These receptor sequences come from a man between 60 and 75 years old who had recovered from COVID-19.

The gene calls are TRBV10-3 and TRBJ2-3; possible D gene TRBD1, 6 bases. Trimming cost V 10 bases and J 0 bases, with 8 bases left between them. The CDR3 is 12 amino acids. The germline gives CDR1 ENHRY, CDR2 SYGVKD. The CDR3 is CATTGSTDTQYF. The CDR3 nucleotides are TGTGCCACAACAGGGAGCACAGATACGCAGTATTTT.

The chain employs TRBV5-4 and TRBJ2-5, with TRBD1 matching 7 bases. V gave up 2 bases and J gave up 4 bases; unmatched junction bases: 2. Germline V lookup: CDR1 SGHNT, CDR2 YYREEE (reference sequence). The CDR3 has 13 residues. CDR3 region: CASSLHRGETQYF. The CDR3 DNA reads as TGTGCCAGCAGCTTACACAGGGGAGAGACCCAGTACTTC.

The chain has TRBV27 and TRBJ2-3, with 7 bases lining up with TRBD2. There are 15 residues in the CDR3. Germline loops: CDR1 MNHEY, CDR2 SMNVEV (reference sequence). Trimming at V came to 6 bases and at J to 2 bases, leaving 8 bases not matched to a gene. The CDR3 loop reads CASRTSGTLTDTQYF. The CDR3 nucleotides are TGTGCCAGCAGGACGAGCGGGACCCTCACAGATACGCAGTATTTT.

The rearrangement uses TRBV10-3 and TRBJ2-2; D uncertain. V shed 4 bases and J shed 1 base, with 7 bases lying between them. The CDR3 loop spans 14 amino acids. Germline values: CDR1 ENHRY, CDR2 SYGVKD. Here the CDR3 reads CAISGRLNTGELFF. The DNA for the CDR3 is TGTGCCATCAGTGGGAGATTGAACACCGGGGAGCTGTTTTTT.

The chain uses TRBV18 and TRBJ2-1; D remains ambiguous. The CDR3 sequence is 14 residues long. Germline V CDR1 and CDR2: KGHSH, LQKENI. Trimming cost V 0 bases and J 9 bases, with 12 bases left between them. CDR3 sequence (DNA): TGTGCCAGCTCACCACCGTCCCAGGCCGGTGAGCAGTTCTTC. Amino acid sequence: CASSPPSQAGEQFF.

The CDR3 reads CASSQEGGTGGYEQYF. CDR3 bases: TGCGCCAGCAGCCAAGAGGGGGGGACAGGGGGCTACGAGCAGTACTTC. This rearrangement joins TRBV4-3 to TRBJ2-7; 11 nucleotides align to TRBD1. CDR3 size: 16 residues. V was pared by 0 bases and J by 3 bases, with 4 bases of the junction left unmatched. The V gene's germline CDR1 is LGHNA and CDR2 YSLEER.

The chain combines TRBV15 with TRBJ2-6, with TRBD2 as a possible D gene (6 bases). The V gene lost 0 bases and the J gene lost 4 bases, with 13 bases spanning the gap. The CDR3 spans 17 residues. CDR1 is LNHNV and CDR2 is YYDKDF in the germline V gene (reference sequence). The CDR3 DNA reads TGTGCCACCAGCAGAGATATTGCGGGGCAAGGGGCCAACGTCCTGACTTTC. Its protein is CATSRDIAGQGANVLTF.

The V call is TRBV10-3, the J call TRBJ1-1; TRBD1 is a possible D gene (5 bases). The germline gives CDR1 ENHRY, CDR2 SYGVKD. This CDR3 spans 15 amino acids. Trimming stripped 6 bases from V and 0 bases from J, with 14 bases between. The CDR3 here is CAIRGLMGLNTEAFF. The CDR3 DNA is TGTGCCATCAGGGGGCTGATGGGTTTGAACACTGAAGCTTTCTTT.

The CDR3 sequence is CATSEGAQINNEQFF. In DNA form, the CDR3 reads TGTGCCACCAGTGAGGGGGCCCAGATAAACAATGAGCAGTTCTTC. The chain uses TRBV24-1 and TRBJ2-1, with D possibly TRBD1 on 6 matching bases. Germline V gene data show CDR1 as KGHDR and CDR2 as SFDVKD. The CDR3 loop spans 15 amino acids. V lost 4 bases to trimming and J lost 5 bases, with 14 bases between them.

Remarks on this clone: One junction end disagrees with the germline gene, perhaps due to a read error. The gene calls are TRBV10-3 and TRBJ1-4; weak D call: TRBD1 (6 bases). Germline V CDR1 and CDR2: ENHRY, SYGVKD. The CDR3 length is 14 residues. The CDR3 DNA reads TGTGCCACTACCCCGGACAGCCTCAATGAAAAGCTGTTTTTT. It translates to CATTPDSLNEKLFF.

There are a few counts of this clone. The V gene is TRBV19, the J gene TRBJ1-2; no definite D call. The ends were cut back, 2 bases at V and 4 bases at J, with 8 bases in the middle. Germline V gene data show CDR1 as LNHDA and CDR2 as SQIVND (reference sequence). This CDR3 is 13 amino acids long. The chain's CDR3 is CASSIRHSYGYTF. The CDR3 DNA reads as TGTGCCAGTAGTATAAGGCACAGCTATGGCTACACCTTC.

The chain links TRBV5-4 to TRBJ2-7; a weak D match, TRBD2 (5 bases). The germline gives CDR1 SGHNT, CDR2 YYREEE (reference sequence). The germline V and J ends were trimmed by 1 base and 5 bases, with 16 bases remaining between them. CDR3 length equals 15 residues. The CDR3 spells CASSLFGGPGDEQYF. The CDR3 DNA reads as TGTGCCAGCAGCTTGTTTGGAGGACCCGGGGACGAGCAGTACTTC.

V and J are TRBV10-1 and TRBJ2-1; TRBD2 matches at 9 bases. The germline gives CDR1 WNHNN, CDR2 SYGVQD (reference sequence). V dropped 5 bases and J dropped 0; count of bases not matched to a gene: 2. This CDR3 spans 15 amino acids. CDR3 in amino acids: CASSLAGSSYNEQFF. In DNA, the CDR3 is TGCGCCAGCAGTCTAGCGGGGAGCTCCTACAATGAGCAGTTCTTC.

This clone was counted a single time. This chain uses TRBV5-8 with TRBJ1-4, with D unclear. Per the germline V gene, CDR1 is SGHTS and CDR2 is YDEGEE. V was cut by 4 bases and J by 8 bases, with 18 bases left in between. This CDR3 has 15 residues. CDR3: CASSRDWAGGEKLFF. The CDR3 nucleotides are TGTGCCAGCAGCCGTGACTGGGCCGGAGGGGAAAAACTGTTTTTT. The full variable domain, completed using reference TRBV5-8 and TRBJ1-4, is EAGVTQSPTHLIKTRGQQATLRCSPISGHTSVYWYQQALGLGLQFLLWYDEGEERNRGNFPPRFSGRQFPNYSSELNVNALELEDSALYLCASSRDWAGGEKLFFGSGTQLSVL.

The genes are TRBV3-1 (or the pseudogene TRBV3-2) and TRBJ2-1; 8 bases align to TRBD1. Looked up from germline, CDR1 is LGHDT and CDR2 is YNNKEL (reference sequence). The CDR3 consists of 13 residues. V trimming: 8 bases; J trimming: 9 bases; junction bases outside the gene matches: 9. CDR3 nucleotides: TGTGCCAGCTCGGACAGGGCCCCGCCTGAGCAGTTCTTC. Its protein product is CASSDRAPPEQFF.

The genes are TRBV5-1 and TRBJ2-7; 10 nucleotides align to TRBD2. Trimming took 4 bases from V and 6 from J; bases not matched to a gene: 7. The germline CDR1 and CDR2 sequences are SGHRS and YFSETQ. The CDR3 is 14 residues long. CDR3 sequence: CASSGDLAGGEQYF. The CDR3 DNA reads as TGCGCCAGCAGCGGGGATTTAGCGGGGGGCGAGCAGTACTTC.

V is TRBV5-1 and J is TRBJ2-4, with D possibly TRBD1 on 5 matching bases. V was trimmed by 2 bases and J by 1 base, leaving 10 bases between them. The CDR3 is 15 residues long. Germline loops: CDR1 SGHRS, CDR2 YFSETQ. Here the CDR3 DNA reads TGCGCCAGCAGCTTTGGGGCAGGGGCCAAAAACATTCAGTACTTC. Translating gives CASSFGAGAKNIQYF.

In nucleotides, the CDR3 is TGTGCCAGCAGCTTAGGGCGGTCTGAAGCTTTCTTT. It is translated as CASSLGRSEAFF. The rearrangement links TRBV7-9 to TRBJ1-1; D uncertain. CDR3 size: 12 residues. Deletions cut 1 base from V and 6 bases from J, with 6 bases between. Germline V CDR1 and CDR2: SEHNR, FQNEAQ (reference sequence).

DNA of the CDR3: TGTGCCAGCAGCGCCGACTTACGATCCCGACGGGGTGAGCAGTTCTTC. It yields the protein CASSADLRSRRGEQFF. This chain joins TRBV5-4 and TRBJ2-1; tentatively, D is TRBD2 (5 bases). The CDR3 totals 16 residues. Germline V gives CDR1 SGHNT, CDR2 YYREEE (reference sequence). Deletions cut 4 bases from V and 9 bases from J, with 23 bases between.

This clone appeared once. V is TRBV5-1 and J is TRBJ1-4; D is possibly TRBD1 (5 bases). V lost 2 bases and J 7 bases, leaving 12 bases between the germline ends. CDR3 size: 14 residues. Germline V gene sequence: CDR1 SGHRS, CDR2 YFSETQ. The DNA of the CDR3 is TGCGCCAGCAGCTTTGGCCAGGGTGGTGAAAAACTGTTTTTT. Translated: CASSFGQGGEKLFF. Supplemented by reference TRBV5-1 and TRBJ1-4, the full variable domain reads KAGVTQTPRYLIKTRGQQVTLSCSPISGHRSVSWYQQTPGQGLQFLFEYFSETQRNKGNFPGRFSGRQFSNSRSEMNVSTLELGDSALYLCASSFGQGGEKLFFGSGTQLSVL.